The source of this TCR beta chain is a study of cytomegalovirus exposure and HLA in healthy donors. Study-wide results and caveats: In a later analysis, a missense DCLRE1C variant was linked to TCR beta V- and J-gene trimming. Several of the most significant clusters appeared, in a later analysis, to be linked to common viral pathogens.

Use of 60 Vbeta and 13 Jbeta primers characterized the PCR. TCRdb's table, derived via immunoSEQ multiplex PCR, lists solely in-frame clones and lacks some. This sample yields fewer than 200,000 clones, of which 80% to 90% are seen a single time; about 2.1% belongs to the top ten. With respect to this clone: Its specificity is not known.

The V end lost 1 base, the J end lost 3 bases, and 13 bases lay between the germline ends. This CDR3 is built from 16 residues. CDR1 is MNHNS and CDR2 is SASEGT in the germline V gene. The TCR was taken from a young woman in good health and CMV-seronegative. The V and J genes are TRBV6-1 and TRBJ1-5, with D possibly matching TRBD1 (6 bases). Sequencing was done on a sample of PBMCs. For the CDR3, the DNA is TGTGCCAGCAGTGAAGACGTTCAGGGGCCCAATCAGCCCCAGCATTTT. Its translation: CASSEDVQGPNQPQHF.